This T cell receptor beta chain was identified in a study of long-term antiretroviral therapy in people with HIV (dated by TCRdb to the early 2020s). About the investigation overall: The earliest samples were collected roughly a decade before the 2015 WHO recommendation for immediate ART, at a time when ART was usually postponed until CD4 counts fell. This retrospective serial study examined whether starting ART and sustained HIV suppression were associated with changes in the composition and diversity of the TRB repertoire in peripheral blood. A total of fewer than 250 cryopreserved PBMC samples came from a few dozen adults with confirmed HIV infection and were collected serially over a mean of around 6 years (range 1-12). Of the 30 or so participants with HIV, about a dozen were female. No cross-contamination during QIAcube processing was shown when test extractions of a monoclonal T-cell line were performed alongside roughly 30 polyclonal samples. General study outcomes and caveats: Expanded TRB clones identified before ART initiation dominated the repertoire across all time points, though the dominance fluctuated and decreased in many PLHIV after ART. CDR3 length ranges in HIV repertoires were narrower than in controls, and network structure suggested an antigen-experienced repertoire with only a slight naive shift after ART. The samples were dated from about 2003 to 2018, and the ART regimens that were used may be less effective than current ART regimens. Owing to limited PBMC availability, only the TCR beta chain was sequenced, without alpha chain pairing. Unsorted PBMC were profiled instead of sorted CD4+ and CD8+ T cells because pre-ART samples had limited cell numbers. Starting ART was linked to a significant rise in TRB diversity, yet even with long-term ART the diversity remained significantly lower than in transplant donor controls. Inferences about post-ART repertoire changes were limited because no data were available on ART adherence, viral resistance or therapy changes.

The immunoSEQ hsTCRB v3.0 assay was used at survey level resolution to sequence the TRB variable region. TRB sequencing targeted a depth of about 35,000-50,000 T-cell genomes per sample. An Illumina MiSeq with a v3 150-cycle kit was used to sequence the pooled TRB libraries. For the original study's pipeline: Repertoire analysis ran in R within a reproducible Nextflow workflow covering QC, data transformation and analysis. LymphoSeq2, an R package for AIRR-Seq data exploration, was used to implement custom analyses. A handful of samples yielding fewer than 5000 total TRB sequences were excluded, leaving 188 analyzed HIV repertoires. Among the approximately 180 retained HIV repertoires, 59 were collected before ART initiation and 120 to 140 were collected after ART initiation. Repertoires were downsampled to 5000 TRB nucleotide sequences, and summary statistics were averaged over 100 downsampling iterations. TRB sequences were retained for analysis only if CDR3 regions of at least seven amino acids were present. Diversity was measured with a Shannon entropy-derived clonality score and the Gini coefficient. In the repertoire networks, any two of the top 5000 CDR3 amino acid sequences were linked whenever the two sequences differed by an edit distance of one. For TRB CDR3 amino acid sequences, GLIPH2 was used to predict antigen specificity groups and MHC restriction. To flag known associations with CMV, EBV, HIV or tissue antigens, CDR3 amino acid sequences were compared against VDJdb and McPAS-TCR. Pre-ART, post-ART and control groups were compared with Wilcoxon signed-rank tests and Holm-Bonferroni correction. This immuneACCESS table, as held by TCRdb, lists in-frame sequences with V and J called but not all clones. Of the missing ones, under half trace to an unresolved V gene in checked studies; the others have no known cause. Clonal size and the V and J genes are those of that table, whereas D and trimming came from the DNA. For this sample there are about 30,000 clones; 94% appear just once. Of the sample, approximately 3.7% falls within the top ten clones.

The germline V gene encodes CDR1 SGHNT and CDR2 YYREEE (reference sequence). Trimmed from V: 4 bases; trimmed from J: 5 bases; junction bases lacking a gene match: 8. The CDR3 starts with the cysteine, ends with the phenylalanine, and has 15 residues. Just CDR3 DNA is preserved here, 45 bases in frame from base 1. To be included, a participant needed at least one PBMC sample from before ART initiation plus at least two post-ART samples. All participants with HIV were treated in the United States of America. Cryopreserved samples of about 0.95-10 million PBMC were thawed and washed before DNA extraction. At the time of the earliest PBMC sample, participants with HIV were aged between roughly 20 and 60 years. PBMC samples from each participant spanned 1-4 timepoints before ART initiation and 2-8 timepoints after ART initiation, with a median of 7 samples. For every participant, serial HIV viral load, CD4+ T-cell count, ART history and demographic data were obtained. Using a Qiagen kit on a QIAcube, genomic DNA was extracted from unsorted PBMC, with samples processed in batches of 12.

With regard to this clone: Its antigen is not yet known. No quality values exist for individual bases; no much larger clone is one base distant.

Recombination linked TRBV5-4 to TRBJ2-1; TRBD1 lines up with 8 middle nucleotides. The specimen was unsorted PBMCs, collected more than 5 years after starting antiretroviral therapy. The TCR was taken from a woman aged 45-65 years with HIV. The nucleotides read TGTGCCAGCAGCCCCTGGACGGACAGGGACAATGAGCAGTTCTTC. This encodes CASSPWTDRDNEQFF.